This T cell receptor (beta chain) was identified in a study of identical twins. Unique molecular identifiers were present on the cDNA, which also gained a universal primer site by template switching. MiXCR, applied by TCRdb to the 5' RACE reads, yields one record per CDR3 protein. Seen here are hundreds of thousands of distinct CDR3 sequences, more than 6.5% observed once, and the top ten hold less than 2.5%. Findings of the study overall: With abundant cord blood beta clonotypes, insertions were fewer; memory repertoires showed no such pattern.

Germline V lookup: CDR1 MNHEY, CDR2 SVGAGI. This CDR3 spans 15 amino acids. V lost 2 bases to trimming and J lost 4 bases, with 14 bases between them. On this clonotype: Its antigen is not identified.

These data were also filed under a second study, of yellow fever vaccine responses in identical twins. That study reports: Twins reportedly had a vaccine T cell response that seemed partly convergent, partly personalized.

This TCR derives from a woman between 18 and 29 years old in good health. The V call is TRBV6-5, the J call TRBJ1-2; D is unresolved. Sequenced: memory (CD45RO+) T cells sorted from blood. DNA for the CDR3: TGTGCCAGCAGTTACCTGGCGACACCTGGCTATGGCTACACCTTC. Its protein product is CASSYLATPGYGYTF.